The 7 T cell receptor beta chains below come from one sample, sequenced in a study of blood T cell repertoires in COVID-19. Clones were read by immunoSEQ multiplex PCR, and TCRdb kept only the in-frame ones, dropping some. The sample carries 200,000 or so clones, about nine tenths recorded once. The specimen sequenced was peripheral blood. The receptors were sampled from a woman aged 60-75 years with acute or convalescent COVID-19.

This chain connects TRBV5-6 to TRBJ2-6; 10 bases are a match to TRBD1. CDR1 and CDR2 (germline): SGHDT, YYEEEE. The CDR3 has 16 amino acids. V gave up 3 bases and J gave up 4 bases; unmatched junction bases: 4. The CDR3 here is CASSYGTGDGANVLTF. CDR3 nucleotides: TGTGCCAGCAGCTACGGGACAGGGGACGGGGCCAACGTCCTGACTTTC. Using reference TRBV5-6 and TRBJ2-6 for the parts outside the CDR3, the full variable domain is DAGVTQSPTHLIKTRGQQVTLRCSPKSGHDTVSWYQQALGQGPQFIFQYYEEEERQRGNFPDRFSGHQFPNYSSELNVNALLLGDSALYLCASSYGTGDGANVLTFGAGSRLTVL.

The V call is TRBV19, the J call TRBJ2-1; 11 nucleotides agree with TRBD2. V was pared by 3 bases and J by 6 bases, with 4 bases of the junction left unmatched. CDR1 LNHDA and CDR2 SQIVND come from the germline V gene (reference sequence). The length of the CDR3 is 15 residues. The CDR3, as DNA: TGTGCCAGTAGTATCCTCCTAGCGGGAGGCAATGAGCAGTTCTTC. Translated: CASSILLAGGNEQFF.

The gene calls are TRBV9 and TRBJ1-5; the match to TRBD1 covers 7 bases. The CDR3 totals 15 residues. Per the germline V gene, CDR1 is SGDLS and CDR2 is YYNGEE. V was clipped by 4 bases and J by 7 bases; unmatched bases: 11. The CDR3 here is CASSPSAGGSQPQHF. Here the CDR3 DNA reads TGTGCCAGCAGCCCTTCCGCAGGGGGTAGCCAGCCCCAGCATTTT.

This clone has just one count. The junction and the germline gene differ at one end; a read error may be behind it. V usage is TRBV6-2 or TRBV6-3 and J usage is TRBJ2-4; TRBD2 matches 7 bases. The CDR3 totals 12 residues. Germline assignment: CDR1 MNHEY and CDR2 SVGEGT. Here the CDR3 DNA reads TGTGCCAGCAGTTACCCCGGACTAGTAGTGCGCTTC. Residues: CASSYPGLVVRF.

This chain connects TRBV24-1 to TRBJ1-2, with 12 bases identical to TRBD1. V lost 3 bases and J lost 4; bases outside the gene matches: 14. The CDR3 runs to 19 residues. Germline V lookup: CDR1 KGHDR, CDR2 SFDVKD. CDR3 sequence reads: CATSDMPGSRDRGLYGYTF. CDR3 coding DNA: TGTGCCACCAGTGATATGCCCGGATCACGGGACAGGGGGCTCTATGGCTACACCTTC.

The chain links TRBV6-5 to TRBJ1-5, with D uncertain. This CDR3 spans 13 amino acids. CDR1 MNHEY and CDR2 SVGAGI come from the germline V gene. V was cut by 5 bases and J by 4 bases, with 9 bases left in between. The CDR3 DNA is TGTGCCAGCAGTCAAACTTTAAATCAGCCCCAGCATTTT. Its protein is CASSQTLNQPQHF.

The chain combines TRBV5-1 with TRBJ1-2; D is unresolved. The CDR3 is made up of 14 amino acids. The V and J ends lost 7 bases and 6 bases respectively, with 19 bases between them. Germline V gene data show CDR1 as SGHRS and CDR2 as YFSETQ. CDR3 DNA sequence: TGCGCCAGCTACCGAGGCATTAGTAAAGATGGCTACACCTTC. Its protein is CASYRGISKDGYTF.